This TCR beta chain is from a study of T-cell reconstitution after alpha-beta-depleted transplantation in children. There are many counts of this clonotype. The authors prepared the TCRbeta library with unique molecular identifiers. TCRdb re-derived calls from the PCR reads in MiXCR, one entry per CDR3 protein. The table has roughly 350,000 distinct CDR3 sequences, 10% seen once; the top ten hold around 2.3%. The V and J ends lost 5 bases and 1 base, in that order; junction bases with no gene match: 8. CDR1 LGHDT and CDR2 YNNKEL come from the germline V gene (reference sequence). The CDR3 runs to 16 residues.

This clonotype originated in a human donor who donated a stem cell graft to a child with acute lymphoblastic leukemia. The rearrangement links TRBV3-1 to TRBJ2-1, with 7 bases matching TRBD2. The sample in question was PBMCs from the stem cell graft donor, obtained from the stem cell graft. The CDR3 loop reads CASSAWGEGSYNEQFF. DNA for the CDR3: TGTGCCAGCAGCGCCTGGGGGGAGGGATCCTACAATGAGCAGTTCTTC.